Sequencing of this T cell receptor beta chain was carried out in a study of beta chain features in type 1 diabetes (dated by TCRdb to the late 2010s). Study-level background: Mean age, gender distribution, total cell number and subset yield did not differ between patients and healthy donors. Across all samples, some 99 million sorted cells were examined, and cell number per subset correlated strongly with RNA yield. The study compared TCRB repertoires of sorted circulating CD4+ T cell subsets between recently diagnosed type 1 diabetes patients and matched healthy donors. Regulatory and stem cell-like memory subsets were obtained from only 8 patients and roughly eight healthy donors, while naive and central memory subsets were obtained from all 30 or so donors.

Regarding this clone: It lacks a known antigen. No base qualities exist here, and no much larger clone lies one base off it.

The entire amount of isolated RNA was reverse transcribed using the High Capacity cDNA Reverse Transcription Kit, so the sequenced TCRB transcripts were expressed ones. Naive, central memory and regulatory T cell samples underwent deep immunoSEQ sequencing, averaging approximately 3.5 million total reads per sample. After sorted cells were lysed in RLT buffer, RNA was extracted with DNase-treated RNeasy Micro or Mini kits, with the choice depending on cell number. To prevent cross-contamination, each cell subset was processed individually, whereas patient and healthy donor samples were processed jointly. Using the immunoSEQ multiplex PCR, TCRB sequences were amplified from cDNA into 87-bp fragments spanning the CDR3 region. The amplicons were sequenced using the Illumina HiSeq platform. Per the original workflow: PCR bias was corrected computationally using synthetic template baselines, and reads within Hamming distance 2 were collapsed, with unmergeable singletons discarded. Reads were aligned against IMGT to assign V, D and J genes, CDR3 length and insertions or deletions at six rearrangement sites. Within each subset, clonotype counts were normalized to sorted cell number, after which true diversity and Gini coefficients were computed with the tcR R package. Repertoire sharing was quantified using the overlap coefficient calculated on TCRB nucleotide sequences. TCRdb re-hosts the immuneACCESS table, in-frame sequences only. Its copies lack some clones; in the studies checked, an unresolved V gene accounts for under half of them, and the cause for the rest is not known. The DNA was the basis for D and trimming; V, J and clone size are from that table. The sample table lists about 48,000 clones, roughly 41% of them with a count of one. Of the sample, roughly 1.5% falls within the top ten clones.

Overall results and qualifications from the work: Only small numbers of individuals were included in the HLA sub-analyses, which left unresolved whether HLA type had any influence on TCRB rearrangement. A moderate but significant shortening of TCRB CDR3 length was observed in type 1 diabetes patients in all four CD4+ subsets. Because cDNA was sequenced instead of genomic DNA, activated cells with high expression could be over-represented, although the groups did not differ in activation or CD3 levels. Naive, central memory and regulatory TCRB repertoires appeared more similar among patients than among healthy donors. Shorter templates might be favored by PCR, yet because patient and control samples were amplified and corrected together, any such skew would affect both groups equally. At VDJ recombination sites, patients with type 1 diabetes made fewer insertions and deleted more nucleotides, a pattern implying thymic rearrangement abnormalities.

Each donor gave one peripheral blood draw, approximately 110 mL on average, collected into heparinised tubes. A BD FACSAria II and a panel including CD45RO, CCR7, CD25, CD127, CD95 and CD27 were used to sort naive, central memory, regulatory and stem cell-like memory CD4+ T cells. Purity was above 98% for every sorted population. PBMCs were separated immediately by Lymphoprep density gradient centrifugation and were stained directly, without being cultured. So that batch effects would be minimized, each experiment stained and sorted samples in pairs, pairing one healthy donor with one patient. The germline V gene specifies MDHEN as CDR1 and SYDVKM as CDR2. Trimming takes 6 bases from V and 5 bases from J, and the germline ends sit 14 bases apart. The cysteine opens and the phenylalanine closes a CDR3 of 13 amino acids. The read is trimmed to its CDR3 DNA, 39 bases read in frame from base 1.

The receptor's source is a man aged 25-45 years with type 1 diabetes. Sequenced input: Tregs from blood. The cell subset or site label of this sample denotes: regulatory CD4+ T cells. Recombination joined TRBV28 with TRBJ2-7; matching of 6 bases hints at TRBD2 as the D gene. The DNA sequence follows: TGTGCCAGCAGACCGGGAGCCCTCGACGAGCAGTACTTC. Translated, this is CASRPGALDEQYF.